Below, 5 T cell receptor beta chains from the same sample are listed, as sequenced in a study of cytomegalovirus exposure and HLA in healthy donors. PCR was performed using 60 Vbeta and 13 Jbeta primers. The assay was immunoSEQ multiplex PCR, and TCRdb's table has in-frame clones only and misses some. The table lists about 180,000 clones, about 83% of them singletons, with around 4.9% in the top ten. The sequenced material came from PBMCs. The receptors come from a girl between 10 and 17 years old in good health and CMV-seropositive.

In regard to this clone: Within the sample, other DNA sequences also encode this same CDR3. The V call is TRBV15, the J call TRBJ1-5; no clear D gene. CDR1 is LNHNV and CDR2 is YYDKDF in the germline V gene (reference sequence). The CDR3 consists of 13 residues. Trimming pared 4 bases from V and 3 bases from J, leaving 7 bases between. The CDR3 nucleotides are TGTGCCACCAGCACAGGACTCAATCAGCCCCAGCATTTT. The encoded protein is CATSTGLNQPQHF.

This chain connects TRBV27 to TRBJ1-1; D call uncertain. The CDR3 spans 13 residues. Germline lookup yields CDR1 MNHEY and CDR2 SMNVEV (reference sequence). The V and J ends lost 0 bases and 4 bases respectively, with 6 bases between them. Here the CDR3 DNA reads TGTGCCAGCAGTTTATCGGTAGTCACTGAAGCTTTCTTT. The encoded protein is CASSLSVVTEAFF.

This chain connects TRBV10-3 to TRBJ1-5, with TRBD1 matching over 7 bases. Germline V lookup: CDR1 ENHRY, CDR2 SYGVKD. The length of the CDR3 is 14 residues. The junction had 3 bases not matched to a gene; V was cut back by 7 bases and J by 0 bases. CDR3 DNA: TGTGCCATCAAAGACAGGGATAGCAATCAGCCCCAGCATTTT. This sequence encodes CAIKDRDSNQPQHF.

This rearrangement joins TRBV6-5 to TRBJ1-2; the match to TRBD1 covers 10 bases. Germline CDR1 MNHEY, CDR2 SVGAGI. This CDR3 comprises 16 residues. V shed 4 bases and J 1 base; nucleotides not matched to a gene: 6. The CDR3 loop is CASSLTGGSVNYGYTF. The CDR3 nucleotides are TGTGCCAGCAGTTTGACAGGGGGCTCCGTTAACTATGGCTACACCTTC.

The chain has TRBV2 and TRBJ1-2; TRBD1 is a possible D gene (6 bases). This CDR3 has 13 amino acids. Germline values: CDR1 SNHLY, CDR2 FYNNEI. Between the trimmed V and J ends, which lost 2 bases and 2 bases, there was a span of 6 bases. The DNA of the CDR3 is TGTGCCAGCAGTGAACAGGGGAACTATGGCTACACCTTC. Translation: CASSEQGNYGYTF. The full variable domain, rest sourced from reference TRBV2 and TRBJ1-2, is EPEVTQTPSHQVTQMGQEVILRCVPISNHLYFYWYRQILGQKVEFLVSFYNNEISEKSEIFDDQFSVERPDGSNFTLKIRSTKLEDSAMYFCASSEQGNYGYTFGSGTRLTVV.